A selection of T cell receptor beta chains follows, all from one sample in a study of OX40 agonist ivuxolimab in advanced cancers. Some clones are missing from TCRdb's copy, which holds only in-frame ones; the method was immunoSEQ multiplex PCR. The table shows nearly 85,000 clones, with 75% to 90% occurring only once. The sequencing used CD4+ or CD8+ T cells sorted from blood, collected in a trial of the OX40 agonist ivuxolimab. The origin of the receptors is an adult with an advanced solid tumor such as melanoma, head and neck, liver or kidney cancer. Both conserved end residues are part of each CDR3. The D gene is left open where the match is weak. A row's size may be missing; if present it is once, few, many or a size class.

>TRBJ2-5|TRBV9|19|.|TRBD2
CASSVACLAGDPSGKTQYF
TGTGCCAGCAGCGTAGCTTGCCTAGCGGGGGACCCCTCGGGAAAGACCCAGTACTTC
>TRBJ2-6|TRBV5-1|17|.|.
CASSNGGARGGANVLTF
TGCGCCAGCAGCAACGGAGGGGCTAGAGGTGGGGCCAACGTCCTGACTTTC
>TRBJ1-6|TRBV18|13|.|.
CASSPNRDSPLHF
TGTGCCAGCTCACCAAACAGGGATTCACCCCTCCACTTT
>TRBJ2-7|TRBV7-2|16|.|TRBD2
CASSLGASGGSYEQYF
TGTGCCAGCAGCCTCGGGGCGAGCGGGGGATCCTACGAGCAGTACTTC
>TRBJ2-4|TRBV10-3|14|.|.
CAISVPGAKNIQYF
TGTGCCATCAGTGTCCCCGGAGCCAAAAACATTCAGTACTTC
>TRBJ2-6|TRBV19|16|.|.
CASSILGDPGANVLTF
TGTGCCAGTAGTATATTGGGGGACCCTGGGGCCAACGTCCTGACTTTC
>TRBJ2-2|TRBV6-1|15|.|TRBD1
CASSPRTGSAGELFF
TGTGCCAGCAGTCCACGGACAGGGAGTGCCGGGGAGCTGTTTTTT
>TRBJ1-1|TRBV5-4|17|.|TRBD1
CASSAGQGRPQGAEAFF
TGTGCCAGCAGCGCGGGACAGGGTAGACCCCAGGGCGCTGAAGCTTTCTTT
>TRBJ2-5|TRBV6-6|9|.|.
CASGETQYF
TGTGCCAGCGGAGAGACCCAGTACTTC
>TRBJ1-1|TRBV10-3|13|.|TRBD1
CASADRDDTEAFF
TGTGCCTCTGCGGACAGGGACGACACTGAAGCTTTCTTT
>TRBJ1-1|TRBV7-2|13|.|.
CASSLRTEAEAFF
TGTGCCAGCAGCTTAAGAACGGAGGCTGAAGCTTTCTTT
>TRBJ2-7|TRBV23-1|14|once|.
CASGRGDFYYEQYF
TGCGCCAGCGGGCGCGGGGACTTCTACTACGAGCAGTACTTC
>TRBJ2-7|TRBV6-6|14|.|TRBD1
CASSYGRGRYEQYF
TGTGCCAGCAGTTACGGCAGGGGGCGATACGAGCAGTACTTC
>TRBJ1-3|TRBV2|15|.|.
CASSVTGNAGNTIYF
TGTGCCAGCAGCGTTACCGGGAACGCTGGAAACACCATATATTTT
>TRBJ2-7|TRBV30|13|.|.
CAWSVPSGYEQYF
TGTGCCTGGAGTGTACCAAGCGGATACGAGCAGTACTTC
>TRBJ1-5|TRBV2|14|.|TRBD1
CASHRTGGSEPQHF
TGTGCCAGCCATCGCACAGGGGGTAGCGAGCCCCAGCATTTT
>TRBJ2-2|TRBV19|16|.|.
CASSIGSRYDTGELFF
TGTGCCAGTAGTATTGGGTCCAGGTACGACACCGGGGAGCTGTTTTTT
>TRBJ2-7|TRBV5-6|16|.|.
CASSPPTGLSSYEQYF
TGTGCCAGCAGCCCCCCGACAGGATTGAGCTCCTACGAGCAGTACTTC
>TRBJ2-3|TRBV4-1|14|.|TRBD2
CASSRGGGPDTQYF
TGCGCCAGCAGCCGGGGGGGTGGACCAGATACGCAGTATTTT
>TRBJ1-2|TRBV4-3|14|once|.
CASSQDEGVAGYTF
TGCGCCAGCAGCCAAGATGAAGGGGTAGCTGGCTACACCTTC
>TRBJ2-2|TRBV30|13|.|.
CAWNGRSTGELFF
TGTGCCTGGAACGGACGGAGCACCGGGGAGCTGTTTTTT
>TRBJ1-5|TRBV19|18|.|.
CASSIDPPSGTGNQPQHF
TGTGCCAGTAGTATAGATCCGCCTTCGGGGACGGGCAATCAGCCCCAGCATTTT
>TRBJ1-2|TRBV7-2|13|.|.
CASSLAGGYGYTF
TGTGCCAGCAGCTTAGCGGGGGGCTATGGCTACACCTTC
>TRBJ2-1|TRBV7-7|12|.|.
CASSNGVNEQFF
TGTGCCAGCAGCAATGGGGTGAATGAGCAGTTCTTC
>TRBJ2-1|TRBV7-3|15|.|.
CASSFLGSSYNEQFF
TGTGCCAGCAGCTTTTTGGGGAGCTCCTACAATGAGCAGTTCTTC
>TRBJ2-2|TRBV30|11|.|.
CAWSRGGELFF
TGTGCCTGGAGTCGAGGCGGGGAGCTGTTTTTT
>TRBJ2-7|TRBV7-2|12|.|.
CASSFDSPEQYF
TGTGCCAGCAGCTTTGACAGCCCCGAGCAGTACTTC
>TRBJ2-7|TRBV5-4|14|.|.
CASSPTVPSYEQYF
TGTGCCAGCAGCCCCACAGTACCTTCCTACGAGCAGTACTTC
>TRBJ2-7|TRBV6-5|14|.|.
CASFESTLSYEQYF
TGTGCCAGCTTCGAATCGACGCTGAGCTACGAGCAGTACTTC
>TRBJ2-6|TRBV9|15|.|.
CASSVALSGANVLTF
TGTGCCAGCAGCGTAGCCCTCTCTGGGGCCAACGTCCTGACTTTC
>TRBJ2-1|TRBV10-3|15|.|TRBD2
CAISMGGGASNEQFF
TGTGCCATCAGTATGGGGGGGGGAGCCTCTAATGAGCAGTTCTTC
>TRBJ2-1|TRBV11-1|16|.|TRBD2
CASSLTSGGTYNEQFF
TGTGCCAGCAGCCTGACTAGCGGGGGGACCTACAATGAGCAGTTCTTC
>TRBJ2-5|TRBV4-2|15|.|TRBD1
CASSQGTGGGETQYF
TGTGCCAGCAGCCAAGGTACAGGGGGCGGAGAGACCCAGTACTTC
>TRBJ1-2|TRBV18|15|.|.
CASSPPARLGFGYTF
TGTGCCAGCTCACCACCGGCTCGACTGGGGTTTGGCTACACCTTC
>TRBJ1-4|TRBV7-3|16|.|TRBD1
CASSLRGQGTNEKLFF
TGTGCCAGCAGCTTACGGGGACAGGGGACTAATGAAAAACTGTTTTTT
>TRBJ1-2|TRBV30|13|.|.
CAWSNENNYGYTF
TGTGCCTGGAGTAATGAGAACAACTATGGCTACACCTTC